This T cell receptor beta chain was obtained from a study of shared T cell receptors in the human thymus. The CDR3 loop spans 13 amino acids. Trimming shortened V by 5 bases and J by 2 bases, and 13 bases separated the two germline ends. Germline V gene lookup returns CDR1 GTSNPN and CDR2 SVGIG (reference sequence). Sequencing used immunoSEQ multiplex PCR; TCRdb keeps in-frame clones, though not all of them. The sample has more than 300,000 clones, approximately 95% seen once. The TCR sequence derives from a human donor. The V gene is TRBV30, the J gene TRBJ2-7; maybe TRBD2 (6 bases). Sequenced: thymocytes. The CDR3 spells CAWSGLPAYEQYF. The CDR3 coding sequence is TGTGCCTGGTCGGGACTTCCTGCCTACGAGCAGTACTTC.